This is a list of T cell receptor beta chains from one sample in a study of control samples from healthy donors and cancer patients. The protocol was immunoSEQ multiplex PCR, while the TCRdb copy is restricted to in-frame clones and leaves out a portion. Counted here are about 34,000 clones, about 85% occurring once; the ten biggest clones make up 1.5% to 2%. Sequences were obtained from PBMCs. The receptors shown here come from a woman between 35 and 50 years old with lung cancer. Each CDR3 is given with its conserved first and last residue.

v_gene	j_gene	CDR3aa
TRBV10-3	TRBJ1-1	CAIMKGTEAFF
TRBV4-1	TRBJ1-2	CASSQGGSNYGYTF
TRBV27	TRBJ1-1	CASSPPTPNTEAFF
TRBV3-1/TRBV3-2	TRBJ2-3	CASSFQQGPDTQYF
TRBV15	TRBJ2-6	CATSSAADSGANVLTF
TRBV30	TRBJ1-4	CAWSLNRVTNEKLFF
TRBV9	TRBJ1-2	CASERGQGLGGYTF
TRBV21-1	TRBJ1-6	CASSKAAGGESNSPLHF
TRBV10-3	TRBJ1-2	CAISESRDYGYTF
TRBV30	TRBJ1-3	CAWRTTGNTIYF
TRBV27	TRBJ2-3	CASSHGDPTDTQYF
TRBV7-8	TRBJ2-1	CASSSSGGAYNEQFF
TRBV7-8	TRBJ2-1	CASSFFSTPAISDEQFF
TRBV2	TRBJ1-1	CASSRDRTNTEAFF
TRBV3-1/TRBV3-2	TRBJ2-3	CASSQDQARRTDTQYF
TRBV6-6	TRBJ2-5	CASSRVRGRETQYF
TRBV5-1	TRBJ1-1	CASSRNTMNTEAFF
TRBV11-3	TRBJ1-1	CASSLTLYRNTEAFF
TRBV9	TRBJ2-2	CASSTSAGGNTGELFF
TRBV5-4	TRBJ2-2	CASSLYRGAEGTGELFF
TRBV5-4	TRBJ1-1	CASSAAPIQGDTEAFF
TRBV11-2	TRBJ1-1	CASSPMVGTGGRTEAFF
TRBV5-1	TRBJ2-2	CASSWRTGSPGELFF
TRBV5-1	TRBJ2-7	CASSLGQSYEQYF
TRBV7-9	TRBJ2-1	CASSFTLF
TRBV6-2/TRBV6-3	TRBJ2-7	CASSFGPLEQYF
TRBV7-6	TRBJ2-7	CASSPDRGDKKQYF
TRBV19	TRBJ2-3	CASSPLTGGGFGTDTQYF
TRBV5-5	TRBJ1-1	CASSFRMNTEAFF
TRBV18	TRBJ1-5	CASSPLKGNQPQHF
TRBV30	TRBJ1-6	CAWRLREGNSPLHF
TRBV6-5	TRBJ1-1	CASSQRGRRTEAFF
TRBV5-8	TRBJ2-7	CASSWTGGAGYEQYF
TRBV5-4	TRBJ1-2	CASSLWGWDRAKGYTF
TRBV2	TRBJ2-5	CASRKTGLGQETQYF
TRBV7-3	TRBJ1-1	CASSPRGGGTEAFF
TRBV5-8	TRBJ2-3	CASRSRGVDTQYF
TRBV19	TRBJ1-2	CASSMGGSPYGYTF
TRBV2	TRBJ1-1	CASRDRRGTEAFF
TRBV29-1	TRBJ1-4	CSAGGSGGPNEKLFF